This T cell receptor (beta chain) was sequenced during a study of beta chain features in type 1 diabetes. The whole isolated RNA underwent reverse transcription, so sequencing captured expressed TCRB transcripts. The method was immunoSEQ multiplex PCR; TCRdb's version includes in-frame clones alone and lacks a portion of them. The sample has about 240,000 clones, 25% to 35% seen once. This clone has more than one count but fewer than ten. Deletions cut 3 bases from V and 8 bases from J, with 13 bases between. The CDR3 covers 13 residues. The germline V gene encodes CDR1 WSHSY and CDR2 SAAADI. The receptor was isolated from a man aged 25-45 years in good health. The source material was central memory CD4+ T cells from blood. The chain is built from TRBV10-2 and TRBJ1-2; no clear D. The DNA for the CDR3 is TGCGCCAGCAGTGACCGAGAGAGAGGAGGCTACACCTTC. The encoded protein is CASSDRERGGYTF.